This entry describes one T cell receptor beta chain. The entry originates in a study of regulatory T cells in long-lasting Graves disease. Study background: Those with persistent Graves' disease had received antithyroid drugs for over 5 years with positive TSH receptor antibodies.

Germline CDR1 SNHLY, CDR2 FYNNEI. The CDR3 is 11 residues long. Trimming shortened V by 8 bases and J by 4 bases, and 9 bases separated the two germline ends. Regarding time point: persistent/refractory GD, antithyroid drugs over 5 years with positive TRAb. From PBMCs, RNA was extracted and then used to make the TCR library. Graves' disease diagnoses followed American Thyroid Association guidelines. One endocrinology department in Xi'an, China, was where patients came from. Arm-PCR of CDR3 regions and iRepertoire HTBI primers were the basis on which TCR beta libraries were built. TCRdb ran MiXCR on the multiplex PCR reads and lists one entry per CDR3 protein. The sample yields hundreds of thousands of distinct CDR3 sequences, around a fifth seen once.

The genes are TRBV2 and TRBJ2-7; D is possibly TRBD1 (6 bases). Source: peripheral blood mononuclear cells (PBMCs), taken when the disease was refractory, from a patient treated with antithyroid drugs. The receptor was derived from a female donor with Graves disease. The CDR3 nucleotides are TGTGCCAGCTTTAGGGGGTACGAGCAGTACTTC. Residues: CASFRGYEQYF.